The rows below give T cell receptor beta chains drawn from one sample of a study of blood T cells in healthy people across ages. A single record per CDR3 protein comes from TCRdb applying MiXCR to the 5' RACE reads. The repertoire holds 1.5 million to 2 million distinct CDR3 sequences, with roughly 52% as singletons. Sequences were obtained from blood. These receptors originate from a woman aged 40-49 years in good health. Each CDR3 is given with its conserved first and last residue. The D gene is left open where the match is weak. Rows may omit the clone size; those that give it use once, few, many or a size class.

clone_size d_call j_call v_call cdr3_aa cdr3_nt
. . TRBJ1-2 TRBV12-3/TRBV12-4 CASSSRGRGYTF TGTGCCAGCAGTTCCAGGGGACGAGGCTACACCTTC
few . TRBJ1-1 TRBV29-1 CSVERLRETEAFF TGCAGCGTTGAACGACTACGGGAAACTGAAGCTTTCTTT
. . TRBJ2-1 TRBV6-5 CASSYEGSYNEQFF TGTGCCAGCAGTTACGAAGGGAGCTACAATGAGCAGTTCTTC
. . TRBJ2-7 TRBV11-2 CASSLRADNPRTYEQYF TGTGCCAGCAGCTTAAGGGCCGATAACCCTCGGACCTACGAGCAGTACTTC
. . TRBJ2-1 TRBV12-3/TRBV12-4 CASSLVIGQWQEQFF TGTGCCAGCAGTTTAGTTATCGGTCAGTGGCAAGAGCAGTTCTTC
few . TRBJ2-5 TRBV7-9 CASSLKDPGKETQYF TGTGCCAGCAGTCTTAAAGATCCCGGGAAGGAGACCCAGTACTTC
once . TRBJ1-1 TRBV28 CASSLEGGIPMNTEAFF TGTGCCAGCAGTTTAGAGGGGGGAATTCCTATGAACACTGAAGCTTTCTTT
. . TRBJ2-1 TRBV6-2/TRBV6-3 CASSRHPGNEQFF TGTGCCAGCAGTCGACATCCGGGCAATGAGCAGTTCTTC
few . TRBJ2-1 TRBV27 CASSLVAGPPNEQFF TGTGCCAGCAGTTTAGTGGCGGGGCCACCCAATGAGCAGTTCTTC
. . TRBJ2-3 TRBV28 CASSFFSDTDTQYF TGTGCCAGCAGTTTTTTCTCTGACACAGATACGCAGTATTTT
. . TRBJ1-2 TRBV6-5 CASSYSFEGANYGYTF TGTGCCAGCAGTTACTCGTTTGAGGGGGCTAACTATGGCTACACCTTC
many . TRBJ2-7 TRBV7-2 CASSRGIYEQYF TGTGCCAGCTCCAGGGGAATATACGAGCAGTACTTC
. . TRBJ2-7 TRBV27 CASSLSPDGIYEQYF TGTGCCAGCAGTCTTTCTCCGGACGGGATCTACGAGCAGTACTTC
once . TRBJ1-1 TRBV5-1 CASSPQGSEAFF TGCGCCAGCAGCCCTCAGGGGTCTGAAGCTTTCTTT
. . TRBJ1-6 TRBV7-9 CASSLPFQGSYNSPLHF TGTGCCAGCAGCCTTCCCTTCCAGGGTTCCTATAATTCACCCCTCCACTTT
few . TRBJ2-3 TRBV4-2 CASSQSFTDTQYF TGTGCCAGCAGCCAATCCTTCACAGATACGCAGTATTTT